The sequence of this T cell receptor (beta chain) was determined in a study of T cell responses to AZD1222 COVID-19 vaccine. TCRdb's copy holds only in-frame clones and misses some; the assay was immunoSEQ multiplex PCR. The sample has about 150,000 clones; 87% are singletons. Germline V gene data show CDR1 as SGHKS and CDR2 as YYEKEE (reference sequence). The CDR3 contains 15 residues. Trimming took 5 bases from V and 3 from J, leaving 17 bases between them. This material consisted of peripheral blood, taken on day 0 of AZD1222 vaccination. The V gene is TRBV5-5, the J gene TRBJ1-1; the D is unclear. The receptor's source is an adult in good health. The CDR3 nucleotides read TGTGCCAGCAGGCTTGAAAGCCGGCACCACACTGAAGCTTTCTTT. Translating it yields CASRLESRHHTEAFF.